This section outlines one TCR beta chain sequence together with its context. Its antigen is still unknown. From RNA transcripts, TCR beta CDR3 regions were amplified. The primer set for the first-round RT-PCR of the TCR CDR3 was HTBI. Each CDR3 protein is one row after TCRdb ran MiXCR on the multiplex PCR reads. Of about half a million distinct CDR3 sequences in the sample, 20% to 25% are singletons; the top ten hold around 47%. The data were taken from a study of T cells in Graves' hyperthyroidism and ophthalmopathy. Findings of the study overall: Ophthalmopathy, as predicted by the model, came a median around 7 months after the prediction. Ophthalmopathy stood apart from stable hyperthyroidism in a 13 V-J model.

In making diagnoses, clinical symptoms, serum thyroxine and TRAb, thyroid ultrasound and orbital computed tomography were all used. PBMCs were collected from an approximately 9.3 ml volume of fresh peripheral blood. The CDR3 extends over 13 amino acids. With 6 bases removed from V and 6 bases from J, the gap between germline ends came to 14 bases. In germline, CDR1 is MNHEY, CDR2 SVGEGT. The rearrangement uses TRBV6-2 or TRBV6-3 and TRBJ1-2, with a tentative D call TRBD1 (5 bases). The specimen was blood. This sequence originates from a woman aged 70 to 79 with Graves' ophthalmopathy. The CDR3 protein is CASREPGLHGYTF. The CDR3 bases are TGTGCCAGCAGAGAACCAGGGCTCCATGGCTACACCTTC.